These 9 T cell receptor beta chains share one sample of origin, sequenced in a study of T cell responses to AZD1222 COVID-19 vaccine (dated by TCRdb to 2020 to 2022). Explained via the paper, the time point label denotes: about 28 days (+/-7) after the second vaccine dose. The protocol used for the library was the immunoSEQ multiplex PCR assay. Drawn from immuneACCESS, this table holds only the in-frame rearrangements with V and J called that TCRdb kept. Clones are partly lost; checked studies trace under half to an unresolved V gene and leave the rest unexplained. The sample table shows 65,000 to 100,000 clones, and under 95% are seen once. In total, the top ten clones hold 8% of the sample. The sample was peripheral blood, taken 28 days after the second AZD1222 dose. These receptors originate from an adult who received the AZD1222 COVID-19 vaccine.

The chain links TRBV27 to TRBJ1-4, with a weak D call TRBD1 (5 bases). Trimming stripped 2 bases from V and 8 bases from J, with 12 bases between. This CDR3 contains 14 residues. The germline CDR1 and CDR2 sequences are MNHEY and SMNVEV (reference sequence). The CDR3 DNA is TGTGCCAGCAGTTTAAGGCAGGGTGGCGAAAAACTGTTTTTT. Protein sequence: CASSLRQGGEKLFF.

The chain uses TRBV29-1 and TRBJ1-2; D unclear. Trimming cost V 0 bases and J 5 bases, with 7 bases left between them. Germline V CDR1 and CDR2: SQVTM, ANQGSEA. CDR3 length: 12 amino acids. The CDR3 sequence is CSVEDNSYGYTF. CDR3 sequence (DNA): TGCAGCGTTGAAGATAATTCGTATGGCTACACCTTC.

The V gene is TRBV7-9, the J gene TRBJ2-7; unclear D gene. CDR1 is SEHNR, CDR2 FQNEAQ, per germline (reference sequence). The length of the CDR3 is 12 residues. The V end was cut by 1 base, the J end by 6 bases, with 7 bases between. The CDR3 reads CASSLEVGEQYF. The CDR3 DNA follows: TGTGCCAGCAGCTTAGAGGTCGGCGAGCAGTACTTC.

This sequence joins TRBV11-2 and TRBJ1-4, with 10 bases fitting TRBD1. The CDR3 is 15 amino acids. Germline CDR1 and CDR2: SGHAT and FQNNGV. V lost 4 bases and J lost 6; bases outside the gene matches: 5. CDR3 sequence (DNA): TGTGCCAGCAGCTCCGACAGGGGGCGTCATGAAAAACTGTTTTTT. It is translated as CASSSDRGRHEKLFF.

This chain links TRBV6-5 with TRBJ2-7, with TRBD1 identical over 8 bases. The CDR3 spans 14 residues. Germline CDR1 MNHEY, CDR2 SVGAGI. The trim removed 5 bases at V and 6 bases at J, leaving 9 bases unmatched. The CDR3 DNA sequence: TGTGCCAGCAGTACACGCTGGACAGGGAGCGAGCAGTACTTC. Protein product: CASSTRWTGSEQYF.

The chain combines TRBV11-2 with TRBJ1-4; D gene ambiguous. CDR1 is SGHAT, CDR2 FQNNGV, per germline. Trimming shortened V by 8 bases and J by 7 bases, and 17 bases separated the two germline ends. The CDR3 loop spans 14 amino acids. CDR3 residues: CASAPLSGSEKLFF. The CDR3 DNA reads as TGTGCCAGCGCCCCACTTTCTGGCAGTGAAAAACTGTTTTTT.

This chain joins TRBV10-3 and TRBJ2-6, with D possibly matching TRBD2 (5 bases). The V and J ends lost 5 bases and 0 bases respectively, with 8 bases between them. Germline V gene data show CDR1 as ENHRY and CDR2 as SYGVKD. This CDR3 comprises 15 residues. CDR3 amino acids: CAISRDFSGANVLTF. The CDR3 region has the DNA TGTGCCATCAGTCGGGATTTCTCTGGGGCCAACGTCCTGACTTTC.

This clone appeared once. The V and J genes are TRBV5-1 and TRBJ2-1; D possibly matches TRBD1 or TRBD2 (5 bases each). Trimming shortened V by 0 bases and J by 7 bases, and 14 bases separated the two germline ends. CDR1 is SGHRS and CDR2 is YFSETQ in the germline V gene. The CDR3 runs to 15 residues. The chain's CDR3 is CASSLEIGKGNEQFF. CDR3 DNA sequence: TGCGCCAGCAGCTTGGAGATCGGGAAGGGGAATGAGCAGTTCTTC. Variable domain in full (rest from reference TRBV5-1 and TRBJ2-1): KAGVTQTPRYLIKTRGQQVTLSCSPISGHRSVSWYQQTPGQGLQFLFEYFSETQRNKGNFPGRFSGRQFSNSRSEMNVSTLELGDSALYLCASSLEIGKGNEQFFGPGTRLTVL.

The chain employs TRBV10-3 and TRBJ2-1; 10 bases agree with TRBD2. Germline CDR1 and CDR2: ENHRY and SYGVKD. CDR3 length: 16 residues. V lost 0 bases, J lost 4 bases, and 3 bases stayed unmatched. The chain's CDR3 is CAISESTSGLYNEQFF. In DNA form, the CDR3 reads TGTGCCATCAGTGAGTCGACTAGCGGGTTGTACAATGAGCAGTTCTTC.